Listed below are T cell receptor beta chains from one sample, sequenced in a study of blood T cell repertoires in COVID-19. Profiling relied on immunoSEQ multiplex PCR, and the TCRdb table lists in-frame clones only, not all of them. The table has 84,000 or so clones, around 90% seen once. Sequencing used peripheral blood. These receptors were obtained from a man aged 65 to 79 with acute or convalescent COVID-19. CDR3s include the opening cysteine and the closing phenylalanine or tryptophan.

J gene,V gene,CDR3 protein
TRBJ2-7,TRBV7-2,CASSLDRVPSYEQYF
TRBJ2-7,TRBV18,CASSRGRDYEQYF
TRBJ2-2,TRBV19,CASSIAGYTGELFF
TRBJ1-3,TRBV7-8,CASSRREGSFSGNTIYF
TRBJ2-5,TRBV2,CASRWLGTRSGGHQETQYF
TRBJ1-6,TRBV27,CASSLQIAGRGTNSPLHF
TRBJ2-7,TRBV7-2,CASSPGGAGGHEQYF
TRBJ2-3,TRBV7-6,CASSLARTSGGDTQYF
TRBJ1-2,TRBV28,CASSRDKDLYGYTF
TRBJ2-1,TRBV7-7,CASSPGTSVYNEQFF
TRBJ2-2,TRBV10-1,CASSESGLTNTGELFF
TRBJ2-3,TRBV18,CASSPSLAGGTDTQYF
TRBJ1-6,TRBV7-6,CASSLTSTGYNSPLHF
TRBJ2-2,TRBV11-2,CASTSQNPGELFF
TRBJ1-6,TRBV19,CASSISTEDYNSPLHF
TRBJ1-2,TRBV6-2/TRBV6-3,CASSYRTGGGYTF
TRBJ1-1,TRBV29-1,CSASTALNTEAFF
TRBJ2-2,TRBV6-2/TRBV6-3,CASSYLKTGAGTGELFF
TRBJ1-3,TRBV5-1,CASSLSGQGATTIYF
TRBJ2-3,TRBV7-9,CASRMDRLLTDTQYF
TRBJ1-2,TRBV28,CASYSPGEKGYTF
TRBJ1-5,TRBV5-6,CASSRRQVSNQPQHF
TRBJ2-3,TRBV24-1,CATSELGGGTDTQYF
TRBJ2-7,TRBV13,CASSPGTGAGEQYF
TRBJ2-7,TRBV13,CASSSGISYEQYF
TRBJ2-1,TRBV11-2,CASSLVREARPYEQFF
TRBJ1-4,TRBV6-5,CASSYSFRLANEKLFF
TRBJ2-1,TRBV23-1,CASSQWPIGLAYNEQFF
TRBJ1-4,TRBV5-1,CASSLAGGRGGEKLFF
TRBJ2-7,TRBV6-2/TRBV6-3,CASSSLGALGQYF
TRBJ1-2,TRBV10-3,CAISESTGTANYGYTF
TRBJ2-3,TRBV10-3,CAIRNRDNTDTQYF
TRBJ1-2,TRBV7-9,CASSLGAAGGYTF
TRBJ2-5,TRBV9,CASTQDGASGYQETQYF
TRBJ2-1,TRBV12-3/TRBV12-4,CASSLGGAGEQFF
TRBJ1-3,TRBV18,CASSPGTGSSGNTIYF
TRBJ1-2,TRBV25-1,CASSQIRATGYTF
TRBJ1-6,TRBV19,CASSLGRPEGNSPLHF
TRBJ2-3,TRBV19,CASSQTHRTDTQYF
TRBJ2-2,TRBV28,CASSLTGNTGELFF
TRBJ2-1,TRBV5-1,CASSLRSSYNEQFF
TRBJ2-1,TRBV11-2,CASSLDTLAGYNEQFF
TRBJ2-7,TRBV7-9,CASSPGASGYEQYF
TRBJ1-4,TRBV6-5,CASSYSGQGDEKLFF
TRBJ1-1,TRBV19,CASSKGQGVRNEAFF
TRBJ1-1,TRBV5-4,CASSLAGNTEAFF
TRBJ1-1,TRBV6-6,CASSHPLANTEAFF
TRBJ2-3,TRBV11-2,CASSPPWQGSDTQYF
TRBJ1-1,TRBV5-1,CASSLAPGVNTEAFF
TRBJ1-1,TRBV12-3/TRBV12-4,CASSSRDRTEAFF